This TCR beta chain was identified in a study of shared clonotypes between healthy human individuals (dated by TCRdb to about 2020). Turning to the overall study: The cohort comprised a couple of women and a few men aged 18 to 49 years. For each donor, CD4 naive and CD4 memory were each run on three plates, CD8 naive on two plates, and CD8 memory on one plate. To estimate repertoire size and how much clonotype sharing occurs between individuals, the study deeply sequenced the blood TCR repertoires of about five healthy adults. To increase sequencing depth and limit assay-specific biases, TCR repertoire library preparation and sequencing were carried out by different laboratories using diverse techniques. Between about 0.8 and 9 billion PBMCs per donor were obtained by leukapheresis. What the research found in general, with its limitations: Based on pairwise subsampling, the degree of clonotype sharing among donors was expected to be affected by sequencing depth. Sharing across several donors was observed for approximately 4.6% of naive CD4, over 3% of naive CD8, 2% to 2.5% of memory CD4, and about 0.4% of memory CD8 clonotypes. Clonotypes shared by all four sorted-subset donors showed higher generation probabilities than non-shared clonotypes. Larger estimated clonotype richness was generally found for naive subsets than for memory subsets. Because the study included a small number of donors, the genetic and exposure-history diversity represented was limited. Incomplete sequencing was indicated by rarefaction of sorted-subset datasets, despite the large sequencing depth. Sampling was limited to blood, and TCR repertoires in tissue likely differ from TCR repertoires in blood.

Worth noting for this clone: Its target antigen remains unknown. Within one base of it there is no much larger clone, and no base qualities were kept.

TCR CDR3 regions were amplified from genomic DNA by multiplex PCR using the deep immunoSEQ assay. Genomic DNA extracted from each cell subset was distributed evenly over all wells of several immunoSEQ 96-well plates, and each plate served as one replicate. For sorted subsets, each replicate PCR was loaded with around 200 ng genomic DNA, equivalent to some 27,000 T cell genomes. Purified libraries were quantified with a Qubit 3.0 fluorometer, sized on a Bioanalyzer 2100, and re-quantified with the KAPA Library Quantification kit. Every immunoSEQ 96-well plate was sequenced on a separate single-read 150-cycle Illumina NextSeq 550 flow cell. In the authors' own workflow: The immunoSEQ output contained only junctional sequences without quality scores, so filtering could not match that applied to full-length reads. Sequences were annotated with PyIR, a Python wrapper for IgBLAST v1.9, and V/J genes and CDR3 were assigned using IMGT germline references. Reads were filtered out if the reads had weak V/J assignments (E-value above 1e-6), no CDR3, stop codons, out-of-frame junctions, or ambiguous translated residues. V3J clonotypes were defined by identical inferred V gene, J gene, and CDR3 amino acid sequence. The percentage overlap between two repertoires was calculated by dividing the number of shared unique clonotypes by the size of the smaller repertoire. Repertoire richness was assessed with RTK rarefaction, the Chao1 estimator, and Recon v2.1 estimates of unobserved clonotypes. Generation probabilities for all TCRbeta clonotypes obtained by the gDNA method from a handful of donors were computed using OLGA. TCRdb carries this immuneACCESS record with in-frame sequences only. Its versions omit some clonotypes, under half of them owing to an unresolved V gene in the studies checked, with the rest unexplained. V, J and clone size are taken as reported in that table, and D and trimming were inferred from the DNA itself. For this sample the table gives more than 2 million clones, of which 85% to 95% were detected only once. Clones ranked in the top ten supply roughly 0.13% of the sample.

V is pared back by 6 bases and J by 10 bases, with 16 bases lying between the germline termini. Its CDR3 holds 13 amino acids, cysteine through phenylalanine. Only CDR3 DNA is held: 39 bases, read in frame from base 1. CDR1 and CDR2 are drawn from the germline V gene: MNHEY, SVGAGI. The donors were healthy, HIV-negative adults who had no recently reported acute infections or vaccinations. Only Caucasian adults living in Nashville, Tennessee, USA were represented among the donors. CD4+ T cells were enriched by magnetic negative selection, after which naive cells were positively selected on CD45RA and the negative fraction was taken as the memory subset. Blood was collected by leukapheresis, and PBMCs were isolated by Ficoll-Histopaque density gradient centrifugation and then cryopreserved in liquid nitrogen vapor phase. Analytical flow cytometry was used to check the purity and quantity of each magnetically sorted T cell population. Genomic DNA was isolated from each sorted fraction and quantified by UV absorbance on a Nanodrop 2000c.

The V and J segments used are TRBV6-5 and TRBJ1-5; TRBD1 is perhaps the D gene, given 6 matching bases. The specimen was naive CD4+ T cells sorted from blood. What the cell subset or site label conveys for this sample: CD45RA+ positively selected. This TCR derives from a man between 18 and 35 years old in good health. The nucleotide sequence reads TGTGCCAGCAGCCAGGACAGTTCAAGACCCCAGCATTTT. It translates to CASSQDSSRPQHF.